These T cell receptor beta chains were read from a single sample in a study of blood T cell repertoires in COVID-19. Some clones are missing from TCRdb's copy, which holds only in-frame ones; the method was immunoSEQ multiplex PCR. The sample contains about 200,000 clones, 81% of which appear only once. The sample consisted of peripheral blood. The receptors shown here come from a woman at least 80 years old with acute or convalescent COVID-19. Each CDR3 is given with its conserved first and last residue. D genes are given only for firm matches. For some rows the clone size is stated as once, few or many, or as a class when expanded; others skip it.

abundance: -
v_gene: TRBV10-1
j_gene: TRBJ2-2
d_gene: -
len: 12
CDR3aa: CASSAYPGELFF
CDR3nt: TGCGCCAGCAGTGCCTATCCCGGGGAGCTGTTTTTT

abundance: -
v_gene: TRBV5-1
j_gene: TRBJ1-1
d_gene: -
len: 14
CDR3aa: CASSIRGWETEAFF
CDR3nt: TGCGCCAGCAGCATCAGGGGTTGGGAGACTGAAGCTTTCTTT

abundance: -
v_gene: TRBV30
j_gene: TRBJ1-1
d_gene: -
len: 16
CDR3aa: CAWSARGTLGNTEAFF
CDR3nt: TGTGCCTGGAGTGCAAGGGGGACACTTGGGAACACTGAAGCTTTCTTT

abundance: -
v_gene: TRBV2
j_gene: TRBJ2-5
d_gene: TRBD1
len: 14
CDR3aa: CASSRDRGQETQYF
CDR3nt: TGTGCCAGCAGTCGGGACAGGGGGCAAGAGACCCAGTACTTC

abundance: -
v_gene: TRBV12-3/TRBV12-4
j_gene: TRBJ2-7
d_gene: -
len: 12
CDR3aa: CASSSGVYEQYF
CDR3nt: TGTGCCAGCAGTTCCGGGGTTTACGAGCAGTACTTC

abundance: -
v_gene: TRBV2
j_gene: TRBJ1-1
d_gene: TRBD1
len: 12
CDR3aa: CASSETGREAFF
CDR3nt: TGTGCCAGCAGTGAGACAGGGCGTGAAGCTTTCTTT

abundance: once
v_gene: TRBV19
j_gene: TRBJ2-7
d_gene: -
len: 14
CDR3aa: CASSTSGHYYEQYF
CDR3nt: TGTGCCAGTAGTACCTCGGGACACTACTACGAGCAGTACTTC

abundance: -
v_gene: TRBV19
j_gene: TRBJ2-3
d_gene: TRBD2
len: 16
CDR3aa: CASSTLAGGITDTQYF
CDR3nt: TGTGCCAGTAGTACCCTAGCGGGGGGTATCACAGATACGCAGTATTTT

abundance: -
v_gene: TRBV7-9
j_gene: TRBJ2-1
d_gene: -
len: 15
CDR3aa: CASSLTMTTYNEQFF
CDR3nt: TGTGCCAGCAGCTTAACAATGACTACCTACAATGAGCAGTTCTTC

abundance: -
v_gene: TRBV13
j_gene: TRBJ2-3
d_gene: TRBD2
len: 16
CDR3aa: CASSLGASGRTDTQYF
CDR3nt: TGTGCCAGCAGCTTAGGGGCTAGCGGGAGGACAGATACGCAGTATTTT

abundance: -
v_gene: TRBV9
j_gene: TRBJ2-1
d_gene: TRBD2
len: 15
CDR3aa: CASSVEAGGPLKQFF
CDR3nt: TGTGCCAGCAGCGTAGAAGCGGGAGGCCCGCTAAAGCAGTTCTTC

abundance: -
v_gene: TRBV7-2
j_gene: TRBJ1-5
d_gene: -
len: 13
CDR3aa: CASSKVADQPQHF
CDR3nt: TGTGCCAGCAGTAAGGTAGCGGATCAGCCCCAGCATTTT

abundance: -
v_gene: TRBV29-1
j_gene: TRBJ2-3
d_gene: TRBD1
len: 14
CDR3aa: CSGRQGARGDTQYF
CDR3nt: TGCAGCGGACGACAGGGGGCGAGGGGTGATACGCAGTATTTT

abundance: -
v_gene: TRBV5-1
j_gene: TRBJ2-5
d_gene: TRBD2
len: 15
CDR3aa: CASSSRGGAEETQYF
CDR3nt: TGCGCCAGCAGCTCTCGGGGGGGTGCGGAGGAGACCCAGTACTTC

abundance: -
v_gene: TRBV5-8
j_gene: TRBJ2-1
d_gene: TRBD1
len: 12
CDR3aa: CASSFDRDEQFF
CDR3nt: TGTGCCAGCAGCTTCGACAGGGATGAGCAGTTCTTC

abundance: -
v_gene: TRBV6-1
j_gene: TRBJ1-2
d_gene: -
len: 12
CDR3aa: CASSERDYGYTF
CDR3nt: TGTGCCAGCAGTGAGCGGGATTATGGCTACACCTTC

abundance: -
v_gene: TRBV2
j_gene: TRBJ1-5
d_gene: -
len: 15
CDR3aa: CASSQRQSSNQPQHF
CDR3nt: TGTGCCAGCAGCCAACGCCAGTCGAGCAATCAGCCCCAGCATTTT

abundance: -
v_gene: TRBV5-1
j_gene: TRBJ2-1
d_gene: -
len: 15
CDR3aa: CASSLRQDSYNEQFF
CDR3nt: TGCGCCAGCAGCTTACGGCAGGACTCCTACAATGAGCAGTTCTTC

abundance: once
v_gene: TRBV3-1/TRBV3-2
j_gene: TRBJ2-5
d_gene: -
len: 14
CDR3aa: CASSQPGVLETQYF
CDR3nt: TGTGCCAGCAGCCAACCAGGGGTTTTGGAGACCCAGTACTTC

abundance: few
v_gene: TRBV4-2
j_gene: TRBJ2-2
d_gene: -
len: 16
CDR3aa: CASSHPQGRGTGELFF
CDR3nt: TGTGCCAGCAGCCACCCACAGGGCAGGGGCACCGGGGAGCTGTTTTTT

abundance: once
v_gene: TRBV19
j_gene: TRBJ1-1
d_gene: TRBD1
len: 14
CDR3aa: CASRQTGLNTEAFF
CDR3nt: TGTGCCAGTAGGCAGACAGGGCTGAACACTGAAGCTTTCTTT

abundance: once
v_gene: TRBV18
j_gene: TRBJ2-7
d_gene: TRBD2
len: 16
CDR3aa: CASSPLEGLATYEQYF
CDR3nt: TGTGCCAGCTCACCACTGGAAGGACTAGCGACTTACGAGCAGTACTTC

abundance: -
v_gene: TRBV6-5
j_gene: TRBJ1-4
d_gene: TRBD1
len: 15
CDR3aa: CASSFTGGTNEKLFF
CDR3nt: TGTGCCAGCAGTTTTACAGGGGGCACTAATGAAAAACTGTTTTTT

abundance: -
v_gene: TRBV5-1
j_gene: TRBJ2-7
d_gene: TRBD1
len: 12
CDR3aa: CASSPGTDEQYF
CDR3nt: TGCGCCAGCAGCCCCGGGACAGACGAGCAGTACTTC

abundance: -
v_gene: TRBV6-5
j_gene: TRBJ1-4
d_gene: TRBD1
len: 15
CDR3aa: CASGWDRGTNEKLFF
CDR3nt: TGTGCCAGCGGCTGGGACAGGGGAACTAATGAAAAACTGTTTTTT

abundance: -
v_gene: TRBV3-1/TRBV3-2
j_gene: TRBJ2-7
d_gene: -
len: 15
CDR3aa: CASSLGGGGSYEQYF
CDR3nt: TGTGCCAGCAGCCTCGGAGGCGGCGGTTCCTACGAGCAGTACTTC

abundance: -
v_gene: TRBV3-1/TRBV3-2
j_gene: TRBJ2-2
d_gene: TRBD1
len: 13
CDR3aa: CASRTGNTGELFF
CDR3nt: TGTGCCTCTCGGACAGGGAACACCGGGGAGCTGTTTTTT

abundance: -
v_gene: TRBV19
j_gene: TRBJ1-2
d_gene: -
len: 16
CDR3aa: CASSIISAGKGGGYTF
CDR3nt: TGTGCCAGTAGTATAATATCGGCAGGGAAAGGTGGGGGCTACACCTTC

abundance: -
v_gene: TRBV29-1
j_gene: TRBJ2-7
d_gene: -
len: 11
CDR3aa: CSARQSGEQYF
CDR3nt: TGCAGCGCTAGACAAAGTGGCGAGCAGTACTTC

abundance: -
v_gene: TRBV29-1
j_gene: TRBJ1-1
d_gene: -
len: 11
CDR3aa: CSAKQNTEAFF
CDR3nt: TGCAGCGCTAAACAGAACACTGAAGCTTTCTTT

abundance: -
v_gene: TRBV19
j_gene: TRBJ1-5
d_gene: TRBD1
len: 14
CDR3aa: CASSGTGLQQPQHF
CDR3nt: TGTGCCAGCTCCGGGACAGGGCTCCAGCAGCCCCAGCATTTT

abundance: -
v_gene: TRBV19
j_gene: TRBJ1-4
d_gene: -
len: 14
CDR3aa: CASSLRYSNEKLFF
CDR3nt: TGTGCCAGTTCACTACGGTATTCTAATGAAAAACTGTTTTTT

abundance: -
v_gene: TRBV5-1
j_gene: TRBJ2-2
d_gene: TRBD2
len: 12
CDR3aa: CASNREGGELFF
CDR3nt: TGCGCCAGCAACCGGGAGGGCGGGGAGCTGTTTTTT

abundance: -
v_gene: TRBV6-1
j_gene: TRBJ1-5
d_gene: -
len: 16
CDR3aa: CASSERGEGSNQPQHF
CDR3nt: TGTGCCAGCAGTGAAAGGGGGGAGGGGAGCAATCAGCCCCAGCATTTT

abundance: -
v_gene: TRBV19
j_gene: TRBJ1-2
d_gene: -
len: 11
CDR3aa: CASSMNYGYTF
CDR3nt: TGTGCCAGTAGCATGAACTATGGCTACACCTTC

abundance: -
v_gene: TRBV28
j_gene: TRBJ2-1
d_gene: TRBD2
len: 14
CDR3aa: CASRTSGPYNEQFF
CDR3nt: TGTGCCAGTAGAACTAGCGGGCCCTACAATGAGCAGTTCTTC

abundance: -
v_gene: TRBV19
j_gene: TRBJ1-2
d_gene: TRBD1
len: 15
CDR3aa: CASRQGSNTNYGYTF
CDR3nt: TGTGCCAGTCGACAGGGGTCAAATACTAACTATGGCTACACCTTC

abundance: -
v_gene: TRBV27
j_gene: TRBJ1-5
d_gene: -
len: 18
CDR3aa: CASSVNVPLQGGNQPQHF
CDR3nt: TGTGCCAGCAGTGTTAACGTCCCCCTACAGGGCGGCAATCAGCCCCAGCATTTT

abundance: few
v_gene: TRBV7-3
j_gene: TRBJ1-4
d_gene: -
len: 14
CDR3aa: CASRITGRDEKLFF
CDR3nt: TGTGCCAGCAGAATAACAGGGCGCGATGAAAAACTGTTTTTT

abundance: -
v_gene: TRBV6-5
j_gene: TRBJ1-2
d_gene: TRBD1
len: 16
CDR3aa: CASSYSGRGQNYGYTF
CDR3nt: TGTGCCAGCAGTTACTCCGGCAGGGGGCAAAACTATGGCTACACCTTC

abundance: -
v_gene: TRBV5-4
j_gene: TRBJ1-4
d_gene: TRBD1
len: 15
CDR3aa: CASSKGGLANEKLFF
CDR3nt: TGTGCCAGCAGCAAAGGGGGCTTAGCTAATGAAAAACTGTTTTTT

abundance: -
v_gene: TRBV25-1
j_gene: TRBJ2-5
d_gene: -
len: 18
CDR3aa: CASSEWEEGDVGRETQYF
CDR3nt: TGTGCCAGCAGTGAATGGGAAGAAGGGGACGTGGGGAGGGAGACCCAGTACTTC

abundance: -
v_gene: TRBV18
j_gene: TRBJ1-6
d_gene: -
len: 17
CDR3aa: CASSPPDGSSYNSPLHF
CDR3nt: TGTGCCAGCTCACCACCGGACGGGAGCTCCTATAATTCACCCCTCCACTTT

abundance: few
v_gene: TRBV10-2
j_gene: TRBJ2-5
d_gene: TRBD1
len: 13
CDR3aa: CASSPGQGIPQYF
CDR3nt: TGCGCCAGCAGCCCTGGACAGGGGATTCCCCAGTACTTC

abundance: -
v_gene: TRBV19
j_gene: TRBJ1-5
d_gene: -
len: 15
CDR3aa: CASSIDMDRYQPQHF
CDR3nt: TGTGCCAGTAGTATAGATATGGACAGATATCAGCCCCAGCATTTT

abundance: -
v_gene: TRBV2
j_gene: TRBJ1-2
d_gene: -
len: 14
CDR3aa: CASSDAVNTYGYTF
CDR3nt: TGTGCCAGCAGTGATGCGGTCAACACCTATGGCTACACCTTC

abundance: -
v_gene: TRBV6-5
j_gene: TRBJ1-2
d_gene: -
len: 13
CDR3aa: CASRKTGYYGYTF
CDR3nt: TGTGCCAGCAGGAAGACAGGATACTATGGCTACACCTTC

abundance: -
v_gene: TRBV19
j_gene: TRBJ1-5
d_gene: TRBD1
len: 14
CDR3aa: CASSIQGAGQPQHF
CDR3nt: TGTGCCAGTAGTATTCAGGGGGCTGGGCAGCCCCAGCATTTT

abundance: -
v_gene: TRBV19
j_gene: TRBJ1-1
d_gene: TRBD1
len: 13
CDR3aa: CATGGQSYTEAFF
CDR3nt: TGTGCCACTGGGGGACAGTCGTACACTGAAGCTTTCTTT

abundance: -
v_gene: TRBV10-3
j_gene: TRBJ2-1
d_gene: -
len: 16
CDR3aa: CAISESGMSSYNEQFF
CDR3nt: TGTGCCATCAGTGAGTCGGGCATGAGCTCCTACAATGAGCAGTTCTTC